A selection of T cell receptor beta chains follows, all from one sample in a study of blood T cell repertoires in COVID-19. Here immunoSEQ multiplex PCR was the method, and the copy in TCRdb shows in-frame clones only, minus some. The table shows approximately 530,000 clones, with approximately 88% occurring only once. The specimen was peripheral blood. The receptors were sampled from a woman between 50 and 59 years old with COVID-19, enrolled during active disease. CDR3s include the opening cysteine and the closing phenylalanine or tryptophan. Each record gives: CDR3 DNA, CDR3 protein, clone size, D gene, V gene, J gene. The D gene is left open where the match is weak. Size is stated for part of the rows, as once, few or many counts, or as a class when the clone is expanded.

DNA: TGTGCCACTAGACGGAGCTACGAGCAGTACTTC
CDR3: CATRRSYEQYF
size: -
D: -
V: TRBV6-5
J: TRBJ2-7

DNA: TGTGCCAGCAGCCTACCGGGACAGAGCAATGAGCAGTTCTTC
CDR3: CASSLPGQSNEQFF
size: -
D: TRBD1
V: TRBV9
J: TRBJ2-1

DNA: TGTGCCATCAGAGGCCTGGGACAGACCCAAGAGACCCAGTACTTC
CDR3: CAIRGLGQTQETQYF
size: -
D: TRBD1
V: TRBV10-3
J: TRBJ2-5

DNA: TGCGCCAGCAGCTTGGATGGCAGGGGGTACGAGCAGTACTTC
CDR3: CASSLDGRGYEQYF
size: once
D: TRBD1
V: TRBV5-1
J: TRBJ2-7

DNA: TGTGCCAGCAGCTCCAGTAGGGGGGGGCTGGACGAAAAACTGTTTTTT
CDR3: CASSSSRGGLDEKLFF
size: -
D: -
V: TRBV5-5
J: TRBJ1-4

DNA: TGTGCCAGCAGCCAACAGTCAGGGATTCTTGGCTACACCTTC
CDR3: CASSQQSGILGYTF
size: -
D: -
V: TRBV14
J: TRBJ1-2

DNA: TGTGCCAGTAGTATAGGGTGGGGGACAGGGAGTCAGCCCCAGCATTTT
CDR3: CASSIGWGTGSQPQHF
size: -
D: TRBD1
V: TRBV19
J: TRBJ1-5

DNA: TGTGCCAGCAGCTTAAACAGGGCCGAACAGCCCCAGCATTTT
CDR3: CASSLNRAEQPQHF
size: -
D: -
V: TRBV11-2
J: TRBJ1-5

DNA: TGTGCCAGTAGCCACGACACAGCCTTAGATACTGAAGCTTTCTTT
CDR3: CASSHDTALDTEAFF
size: -
D: -
V: TRBV19
J: TRBJ1-1

DNA: TGTGCCAGCAGCTTAATACAGGGGCCTAATTCACCCCTCCACTTT
CDR3: CASSLIQGPNSPLHF
size: once
D: TRBD1
V: TRBV7-9
J: TRBJ1-6

DNA: TGTGCCTCCCGGGACAGCGAAGAGACCCAGTACTTC
CDR3: CASRDSEETQYF
size: -
D: TRBD1
V: TRBV9
J: TRBJ2-5

DNA: TGTGCCAGCAGCTTAGATCGGCTAGCTGCTAACACCGGGGAGCTGTTTTTT
CDR3: CASSLDRLAANTGELFF
size: once
D: -
V: TRBV11-2
J: TRBJ2-2

DNA: TGTGCCGGCCGACATCGGTCTGTTGGTGGCTACACCTTC
CDR3: CAGRHRSVGGYTF
size: -
D: -
V: TRBV30
J: TRBJ1-2

DNA: TGCGCCAGCAGTCCTACGGGGTCCTACGAGCAGTACTTC
CDR3: CASSPTGSYEQYF
size: -
D: -
V: TRBV5-1
J: TRBJ2-7

DNA: TGTGCCAGCATCATCACCCCGGGAGATACGCAGTATTTT
CDR3: CASIITPGDTQYF
size: once
D: -
V: TRBV6-5
J: TRBJ2-3

DNA: TGTGCCAGCTCACCACCCTTCGCCGCTAGCGGGGAGGGAGAGACCCAGTACTTC
CDR3: CASSPPFAASGEGETQYF
size: -
D: TRBD2
V: TRBV18
J: TRBJ2-5